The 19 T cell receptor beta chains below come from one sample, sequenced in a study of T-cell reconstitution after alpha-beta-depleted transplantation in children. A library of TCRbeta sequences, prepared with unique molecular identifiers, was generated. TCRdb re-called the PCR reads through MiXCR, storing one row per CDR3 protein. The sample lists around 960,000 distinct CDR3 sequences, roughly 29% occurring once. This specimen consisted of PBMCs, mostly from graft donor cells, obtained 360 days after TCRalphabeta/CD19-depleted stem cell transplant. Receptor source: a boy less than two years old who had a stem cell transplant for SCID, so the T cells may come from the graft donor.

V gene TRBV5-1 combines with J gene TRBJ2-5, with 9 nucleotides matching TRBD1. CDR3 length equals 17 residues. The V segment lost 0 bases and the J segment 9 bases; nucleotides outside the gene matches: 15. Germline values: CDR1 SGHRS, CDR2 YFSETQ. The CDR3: CASSLAGTGQPKAAQYF. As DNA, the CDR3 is TGCGCCAGCAGCTTGGCCGGGACAGGGCAACCTAAAGCGGCCCAGTACTTC.

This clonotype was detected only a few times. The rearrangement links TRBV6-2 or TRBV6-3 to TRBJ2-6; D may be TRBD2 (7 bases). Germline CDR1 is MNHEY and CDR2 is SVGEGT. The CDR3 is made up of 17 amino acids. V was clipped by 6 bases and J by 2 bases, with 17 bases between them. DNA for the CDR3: TGTGCCAGCAGCCCCTACCGGGGGGCAACTGGGGCCAACGTCCTGACTTTC. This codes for CASSPYRGATGANVLTF.

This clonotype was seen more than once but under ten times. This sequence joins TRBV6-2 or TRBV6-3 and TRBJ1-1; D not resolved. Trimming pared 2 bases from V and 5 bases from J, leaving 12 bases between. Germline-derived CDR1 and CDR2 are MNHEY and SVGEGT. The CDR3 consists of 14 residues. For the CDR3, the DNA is TGTGCCAGCAGTTACGGTATCGGAACAACTGAAGCTTTCTTT. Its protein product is CASSYGIGTTEAFF.

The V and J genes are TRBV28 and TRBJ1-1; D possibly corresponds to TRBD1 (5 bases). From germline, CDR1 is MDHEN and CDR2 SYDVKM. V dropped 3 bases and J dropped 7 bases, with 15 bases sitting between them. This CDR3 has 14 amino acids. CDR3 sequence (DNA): TGTGCCAGCAGTTTTTTTGGGGGACGCCTTGAAGCTTTCTTT. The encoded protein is CASSFFGGRLEAFF.

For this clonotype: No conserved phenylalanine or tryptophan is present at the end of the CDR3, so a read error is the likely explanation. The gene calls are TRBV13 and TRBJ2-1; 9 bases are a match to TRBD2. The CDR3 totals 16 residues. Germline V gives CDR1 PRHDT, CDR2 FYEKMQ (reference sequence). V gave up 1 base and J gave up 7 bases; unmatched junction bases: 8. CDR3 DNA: TGTGCCAGCAGCTTAGTCTCCAGCGGGGGGCCTAATGAGCAGTTCTAC. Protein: CASSLVSSGGPNEQFY.

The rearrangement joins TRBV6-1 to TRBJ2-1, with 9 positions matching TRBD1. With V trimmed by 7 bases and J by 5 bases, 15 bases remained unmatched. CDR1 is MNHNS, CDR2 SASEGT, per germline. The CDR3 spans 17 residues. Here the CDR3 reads CASTNFAGTGRNNEQFF. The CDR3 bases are TGTGCCAGCACCAACTTCGCCGGGACAGGGAGAAACAATGAGCAGTTCTTC.

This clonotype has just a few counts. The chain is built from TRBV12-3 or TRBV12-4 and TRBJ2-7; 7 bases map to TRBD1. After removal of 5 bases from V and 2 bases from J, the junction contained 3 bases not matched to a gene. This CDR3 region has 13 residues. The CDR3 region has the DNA TGTGCCAGCAGTCGCGGACAGGCCTACGAGCAGTACTTC. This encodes CASSRGQAYEQYF.

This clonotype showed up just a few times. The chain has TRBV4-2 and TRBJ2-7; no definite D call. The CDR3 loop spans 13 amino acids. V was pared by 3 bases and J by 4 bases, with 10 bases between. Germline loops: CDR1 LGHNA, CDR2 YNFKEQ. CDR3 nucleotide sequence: TGTGCCAGCAGCCACGGCGAGGAGTACGAGCAGTACTTC. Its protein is CASSHGEEYEQYF.

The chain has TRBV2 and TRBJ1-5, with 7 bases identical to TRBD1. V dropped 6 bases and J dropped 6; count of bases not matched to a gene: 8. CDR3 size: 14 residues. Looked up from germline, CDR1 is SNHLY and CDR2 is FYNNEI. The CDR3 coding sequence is TGTGCCAGCAGCCAGGGGGGTTGGGTTCAGCCCCAGCATTTT. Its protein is CASSQGGWVQPQHF.

This chain's CDR3 is CASSPGLAGGQSYEQYF. The CDR3 DNA reads as TGTGCCAGCAGCCCGGGACTAGCGGGGGGGCAGTCCTACGAGCAGTACTTC. The V gene is TRBV6-1, the J gene TRBJ2-7; TRBD2 agrees at 16 bases. The CDR3 consists of 17 residues. CDR1 is MNHNS, CDR2 SASEGT, per germline. Trimming removed 6 bases from V and 1 base from J; junction bases left unmatched: 6.

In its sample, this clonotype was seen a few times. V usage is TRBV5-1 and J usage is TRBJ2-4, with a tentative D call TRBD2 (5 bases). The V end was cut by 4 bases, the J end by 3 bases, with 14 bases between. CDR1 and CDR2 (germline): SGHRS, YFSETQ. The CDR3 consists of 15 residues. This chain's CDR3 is CASSPRAEVKNIQYF. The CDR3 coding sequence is TGCGCCAGCAGCCCAAGGGCGGAGGTCAAAAACATTCAGTACTTC.

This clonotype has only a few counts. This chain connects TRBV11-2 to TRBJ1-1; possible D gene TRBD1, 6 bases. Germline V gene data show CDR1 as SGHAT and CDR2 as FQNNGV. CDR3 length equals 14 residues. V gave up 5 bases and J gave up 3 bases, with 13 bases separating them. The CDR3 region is CASSQGPRDTEAFF. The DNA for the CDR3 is TGTGCCAGCAGCCAGGGGCCCAGGGACACTGAAGCTTTCTTT.

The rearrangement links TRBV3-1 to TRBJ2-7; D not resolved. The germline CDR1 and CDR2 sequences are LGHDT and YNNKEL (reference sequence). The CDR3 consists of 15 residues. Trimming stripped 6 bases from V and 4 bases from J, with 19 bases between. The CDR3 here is CASSPTGRSPYEQYF. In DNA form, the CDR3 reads TGTGCCAGCAGTCCAACCGGGCGGAGTCCTTACGAGCAGTACTTC.

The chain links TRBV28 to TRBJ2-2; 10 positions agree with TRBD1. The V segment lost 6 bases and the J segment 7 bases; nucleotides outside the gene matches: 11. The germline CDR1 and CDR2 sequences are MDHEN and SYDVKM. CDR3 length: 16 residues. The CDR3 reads CASRTSGTGVGGELFF. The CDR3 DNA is TGTGCCAGCAGAACCTCCGGGACAGGGGTCGGCGGGGAGCTGTTTTTT.

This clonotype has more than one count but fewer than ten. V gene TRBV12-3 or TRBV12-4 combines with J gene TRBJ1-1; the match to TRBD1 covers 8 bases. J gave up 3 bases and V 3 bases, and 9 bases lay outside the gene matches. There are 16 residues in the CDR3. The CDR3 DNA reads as TGTGCCAGCAGTTTTTACAGGGGGGTTGTGGACACTGAAGCTTTCTTT. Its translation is CASSFYRGVVDTEAFF.

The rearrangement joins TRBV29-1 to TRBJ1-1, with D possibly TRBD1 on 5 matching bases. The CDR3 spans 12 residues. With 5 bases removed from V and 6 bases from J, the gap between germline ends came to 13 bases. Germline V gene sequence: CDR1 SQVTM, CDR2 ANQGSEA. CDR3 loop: CSVKQTGPEAFF. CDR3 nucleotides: TGCAGCGTTAAACAAACGGGGCCTGAAGCTTTCTTT.

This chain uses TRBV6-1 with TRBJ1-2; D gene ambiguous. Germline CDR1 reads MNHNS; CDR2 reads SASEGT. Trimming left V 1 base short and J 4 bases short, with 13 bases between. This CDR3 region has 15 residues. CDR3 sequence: CASSEVSRGFYGYTF. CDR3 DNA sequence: TGTGCCAGCAGTGAAGTTTCGCGAGGGTTCTATGGCTACACCTTC.

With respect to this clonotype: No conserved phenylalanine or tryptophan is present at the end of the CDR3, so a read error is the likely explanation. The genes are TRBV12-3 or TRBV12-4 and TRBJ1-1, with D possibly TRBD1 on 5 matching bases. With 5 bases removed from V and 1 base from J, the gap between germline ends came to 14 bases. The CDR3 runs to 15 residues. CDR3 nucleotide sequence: TGTGCCAGCAGTCTGAGCACCGGGGCGAACACTGAAGCTTTCGTT. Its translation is CASSLSTGANTEAFV.

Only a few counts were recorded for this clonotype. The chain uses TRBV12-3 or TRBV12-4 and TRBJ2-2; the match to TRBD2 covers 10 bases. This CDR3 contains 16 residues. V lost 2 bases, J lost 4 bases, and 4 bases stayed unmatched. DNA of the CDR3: TGTGCCAGCAGTTTAACAGCGGGGGGGCCCACCGGGGAGCTGTTTTTT. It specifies CASSLTAGGPTGELFF.